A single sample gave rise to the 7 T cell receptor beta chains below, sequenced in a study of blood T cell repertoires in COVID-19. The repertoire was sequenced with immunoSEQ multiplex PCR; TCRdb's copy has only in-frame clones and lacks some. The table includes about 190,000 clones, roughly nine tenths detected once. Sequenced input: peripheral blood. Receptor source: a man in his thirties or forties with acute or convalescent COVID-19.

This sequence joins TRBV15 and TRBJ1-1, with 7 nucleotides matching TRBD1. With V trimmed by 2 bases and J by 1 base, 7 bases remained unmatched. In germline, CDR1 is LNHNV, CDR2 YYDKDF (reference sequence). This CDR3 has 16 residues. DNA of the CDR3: TGTGCCACCAGCAGATCCGGGAGGGGGCGGAACACTGAAGCTTTCTTT. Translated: CATSRSGRGRNTEAFF.

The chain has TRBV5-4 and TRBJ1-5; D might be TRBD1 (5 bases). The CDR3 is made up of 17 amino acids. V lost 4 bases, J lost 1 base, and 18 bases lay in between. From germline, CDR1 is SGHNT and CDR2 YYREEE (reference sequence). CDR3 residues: CASSDGGGASSNQPQHF. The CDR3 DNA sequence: TGTGCCAGCAGCGACGGGGGAGGTGCCTCCAGCAATCAGCCCCAGCATTTT.

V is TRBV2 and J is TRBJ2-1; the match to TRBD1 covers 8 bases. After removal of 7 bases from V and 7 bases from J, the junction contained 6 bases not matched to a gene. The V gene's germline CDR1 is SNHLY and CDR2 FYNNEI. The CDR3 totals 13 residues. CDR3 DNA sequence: TGTGCCAGCACGCGACAGGGGAGGAATGAGCAGTTCTTC. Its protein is CASTRQGRNEQFF.

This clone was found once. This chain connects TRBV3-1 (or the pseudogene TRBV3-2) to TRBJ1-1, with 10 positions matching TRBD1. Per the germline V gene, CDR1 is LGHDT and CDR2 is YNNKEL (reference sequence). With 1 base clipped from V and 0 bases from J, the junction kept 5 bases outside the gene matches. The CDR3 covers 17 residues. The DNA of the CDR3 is TGTGCCAGCAGCCAAGCGGGACAGGGGTTAGTGAACACTGAAGCTTTCTTT. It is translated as CASSQAGQGLVNTEAFF.

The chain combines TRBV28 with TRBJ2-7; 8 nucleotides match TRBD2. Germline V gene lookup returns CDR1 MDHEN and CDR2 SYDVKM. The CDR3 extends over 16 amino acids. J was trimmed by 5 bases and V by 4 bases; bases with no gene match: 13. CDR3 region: CASSYYPRSGRNEQYF. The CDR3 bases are TGTGCCAGCAGTTACTATCCCAGGAGCGGGAGAAACGAGCAGTACTTC.

The CDR3: CASSVEVWSEQFF. The CDR3, as DNA: TGTGCCAGCAGCGTAGAGGTTTGGAGTGAGCAGTTCTTC. The chain uses TRBV9 and TRBJ2-1; the D is unclear. CDR1 and CDR2 from the germline V gene are SGDLS and YYNGEE. Trimming cost V 0 bases and J 9 bases, with 10 bases left between them. CDR3 size: 13 residues.

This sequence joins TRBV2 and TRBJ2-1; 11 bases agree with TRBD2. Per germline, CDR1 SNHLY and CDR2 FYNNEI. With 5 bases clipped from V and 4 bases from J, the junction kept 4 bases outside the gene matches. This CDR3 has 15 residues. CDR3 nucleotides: TGTGCCAGCAGTCCCGGGACTAGCGGATACAATGAGCAGTTCTTC. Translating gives CASSPGTSGYNEQFF.